Listed below are T cell receptor beta chains from one sample, sequenced in a study of human T cells and chemical hapten exposure. TCRdb used MiXCR to reprocess the RACE reads, holding one entry per CDR3 protein. The repertoire holds 200,000 to 300,000 distinct CDR3 sequences, with about 9% as singletons. The input for sequencing was whole blood, taken in connection with sensitization to the hapten diphenylcyclopropenone (DPC). The receptors come from a woman in her thirties or forties with alopecia areata. Some clones in this sample may be carry-over from other donors' samples. The CDR3 runs from the conserved cysteine through the conserved F or W. The D gene is left open where the match is weak. For some rows the clone size is stated as once, few or many, or as a class when expanded; others skip it.

CDR3 DNA,CDR3 protein,V gene,clone size,D gene,J gene
TGTGCCAGCAGTGATGGGATCGGGGAGACCCAGTACTTC,CASSDGIGETQYF,TRBV2,-,-,TRBJ2-5
TGTGCCAGCAGTTTTCTGCCCGACGGTGGGAAATCCTACAATGAGCAGTTCTTC,CASSFLPDGGKSYNEQFF,TRBV28,few,-,TRBJ2-1
TGTGCCAGCAGGAAGGGACAATTGAACACTGAAGCTTTCTTT,CASRKGQLNTEAFF,TRBV12-3/TRBV12-4,-,-,TRBJ1-1
TGTGCCAGCATGAGTCCCGGACACCCCTCTCTGTATGGCTACACCTTC,CASMSPGHPSLYGYTF,TRBV28,-,-,TRBJ1-2
TGCAGTGCTAGAGATCGCAGGGGGCAGAACACCATATATTTT,CSARDRRGQNTIYF,TRBV20-1,many,TRBD1,TRBJ1-3
TGTGCCAGCAGTCAACCCGGGGGCGAGCAGTACTTC,CASSQPGGEQYF,TRBV7-9,-,-,TRBJ2-7
TGCAGCGTTACCTTCACAGGACCCTACGACGAGCAGTACTTC,CSVTFTGPYDEQYF,TRBV29-1,many,-,TRBJ2-7
TGTGCCACCAGCAGGGGGAATAGCGGGAACGCCGGGGATCTGTTTTTT,CATSRGNSGNAGDLFF,TRBV15,few,TRBD2,TRBJ2-2
TGCAGTGCTAGTGGCACGGGAATGACAGATACGCAGTATTTT,CSASGTGMTDTQYF,TRBV20-1,many,-,TRBJ2-3
TGTGCCATCAGACCTACCTCGGGACAGGGGACTCATGGCTACACCTTC,CAIRPTSGQGTHGYTF,TRBV10-3,few,TRBD1,TRBJ1-2
TGCGCCAGCAGCCAAACCGGGCAGGCACCCTCTGGGGCCAACGTCCTGACTTTC,CASSQTGQAPSGANVLTF,TRBV4-3,few,-,TRBJ2-6
TGTGCCAGCAGCGTAGGCGGGAGCAACACCGGGGAGCTGTTTTTT,CASSVGGSNTGELFF,TRBV9,few,TRBD2,TRBJ2-2
TGTGCCAGTAGTATCCAAATCGATCAGCCCCAGCATTTT,CASSIQIDQPQHF,TRBV19,-,-,TRBJ1-5
TGCGCCAGCAGCTTTACAGGGGTGGGCACTGAAGCTTTCTTT,CASSFTGVGTEAFF,TRBV5-1,few,TRBD1,TRBJ1-1
TGTGCCAGCGGCGGGGCGGCCAGTACCTACAATGAGCAGTTCTTC,CASGGAASTYNEQFF,TRBV4-2,-,-,TRBJ2-1
TGTGCCAGCAGCTTTGCCGGGACTAGATCCCCTGAGCAGTTCTTC,CASSFAGTRSPEQFF,TRBV11-2,-,TRBD2,TRBJ2-1
TGCAGCGTTGTAGAGGGCCCAACCTACGAGCAGTACTTC,CSVVEGPTYEQYF,TRBV29-1,-,-,TRBJ2-7
TGTGCCAGCATGAGCGGGAGCGGAGAGACCCAGTACTTC,CASMSGSGETQYF,TRBV2,few,TRBD2,TRBJ2-5
TGTGCCAGCTCACCGAGGGGGGACCTTTCTGGGGCCAACGTCCTGACTTTC,CASSPRGDLSGANVLTF,TRBV18,-,-,TRBJ2-6
TGTGCCAGCAGCTCGCACAGGGTAGGTCCCTACGAGCAGTACTTC,CASSSHRVGPYEQYF,TRBV21-1,few,-,TRBJ2-7
TGTGCCAGTAGTATACCGGGCCCGAACACCGGGGAGCTGTTTTTT,CASSIPGPNTGELFF,TRBV19,-,-,TRBJ2-2
TGTGCCAGCAGCCCCGACTGGCGGGAGCAGTTCTTC,CASSPDWREQFF,TRBV4-2,few,-,TRBJ2-1
TGCAGTGCTAGTAGCGGTCCCGTGGGGGGACTGTTTTTT,CSASSGPVGGLFF,TRBV20-1,-,-,TRBJ1-4
TGTGCCAGCAGCTTAATGGGGGGCGGGAGCGGAACGGGCAATGAGCAGTTCTTC,CASSLMGGGSGTGNEQFF,TRBV7-6,few,-,TRBJ2-1
TGTGCCAGCAGCTCTGGGACAGGGGATGGGGCCAACGTCCTGACTTTC,CASSSGTGDGANVLTF,TRBV11-3,few,TRBD1,TRBJ2-6
TGTGCCAGCAGCTTATCAGGGGGCGCTTACAATGAGCAGTTCTTC,CASSLSGGAYNEQFF,TRBV7-6,-,TRBD1,TRBJ2-1
TGTGCCAGCAGACCATCGAGGGACACTGAAGCTTTCTTT,CASRPSRDTEAFF,TRBV28,many,-,TRBJ1-1
TGTGCCAGCAGCTTAGCCGAAACTAGACTAGCGATAACAGATACGCAGTATTTT,CASSLAETRLAITDTQYF,TRBV7-2,few,TRBD2,TRBJ2-3
TGTGCCAGCAGTTACGACAGTTATGGAGAAAAACTGTTTTTT,CASSYDSYGEKLFF,TRBV6-2/TRBV6-3,-,-,TRBJ1-4
TGTGCCAGCAGCCGTAGACAGAGAGGTACAGAGACCCAGTACTTC,CASSRRQRGTETQYF,TRBV5-6,many,-,TRBJ2-5
TGTGCCAGCAGCATCCGGGTAGCTGCTAGCACAGATACGCAGTATTTT,CASSIRVAASTDTQYF,TRBV7-2,many,-,TRBJ2-3
TGTGCCAGCAGCTTAGGGTCCTCACAAGAGACCCAGTACTTC,CASSLGSSQETQYF,TRBV7-9,many,-,TRBJ2-5
TGTGCCAGCAGTGTATGGGGGAACACCGGGGAGCTGTTTTTT,CASSVWGNTGELFF,TRBV6-1,-,-,TRBJ2-2
TGTGCCAGCAGTCCGCGGACAGGCCAAAGGGCTGGCTACACCTTC,CASSPRTGQRAGYTF,TRBV12-3/TRBV12-4,many,TRBD1,TRBJ1-2
TGTGCCAGCAGCCCAGGACTGGACGAGCCCCAGCATTTT,CASSPGLDEPQHF,TRBV5-4,-,-,TRBJ1-5
TGTGCCAGCAGCCCCACAGGGACAGGAGTCTACGAGCAGTACTTC,CASSPTGTGVYEQYF,TRBV28,many,TRBD1,TRBJ2-7
TGTGCCAGCAGCCCCCAGGGCAGGGCTATTGAAGCTTTCTTT,CASSPQGRAIEAFF,TRBV7-9,few,-,TRBJ1-1
TGTGCCAGCAGCGCAAACCGGGACAGGGGGCCTTGGGAGCAGTACTTC,CASSANRDRGPWEQYF,TRBV9,-,TRBD1,TRBJ2-7
-,CVSSFLWPAFF,TRBV7-9,-,-,TRBJ1-1
TGTGCCAGCAGTCAGGGGCTAGCGAGCACCGGGGAGCTGTTTTTT,CASSQGLASTGELFF,TRBV12-3/TRBV12-4,few,-,TRBJ2-2